What follows describes a single TCR beta chain. Its specificity is not known. TCRdb's table, derived via immunoSEQ multiplex PCR, lists solely in-frame clones and lacks some. This table has approximately 24,000 clones, 80% to 85% appearing once. This sample is part of a study of STAT5B mutations in CD4+ large granular lymphocyte leukemia. Study details: Among healthy controls, a particular HLA allele went with more CDR3 'QG' motifs.

Germline V gene lookup returns CDR1 WSHSY and CDR2 SAAADI. The V and J ends lost 6 bases and 9 bases respectively, with 18 bases between them. This CDR3 has 14 amino acids. Study findings and constraints: Patient CD4-sorted repertoires looked more clonal than healthy CD4+ repertoires, even without putative leukemic clones. TRBV06-family usage was enriched in top patient clones (8/27) versus controls (2/35).

The chain couples TRBV10-2 to TRBJ2-4; D is possibly TRBD2 (7 bases). The source material was CD4+ T cells from blood buffy coats. The receptor was isolated from a human donor in good health. The CDR3 DNA is TGCGCCAGCAGCGATGGGACAAGGGGGGGCATTCAGTACTTC. Protein: CASSDGTRGGIQYF.